Following are 29 T cell receptor beta chains from one sample sequenced in a study of response to subunit inactivated influenza vaccine. TCRdb recomputed calls from the RT-PCR reads with MiXCR, one row per CDR3 protein. The sample records hundreds of thousands of distinct CDR3 sequences, more than 11% being singletons. This material consisted of PBMCs from blood, taken 14 days before vaccination. Receptors originate from a man aged 50 or older who received an inactivated influenza vaccine.

There are a few counts of this clonotype. The rearrangement uses TRBV2 and TRBJ1-6; TRBD1 matches at 7 bases. V gave up 2 bases and J gave up 5 bases; unmatched junction bases: 3. The CDR3 totals 15 residues. Germline CDR1 is SNHLY and CDR2 is FYNNEI. The CDR3 nucleotides are TGTGCCAGCAGTGAATACAGGGGAAATAATTCACCCCTCCACTTT. Protein: CASSEYRGNNSPLHF. The full variable domain, completed using reference TRBV2 and TRBJ1-6, is EPEVTQTPSHQVTQMGQEVILRCVPISNHLYFYWYRQILGQKVEFLVSFYNNEISEKSEIFDDQFSVERPDGSNFTLKIRSTKLEDSAMYFCASSEYRGNNSPLHFGNGTRLTVT.

This clonotype was observed many times. The J gene is TRBJ1-1, the V gene TRBV18, with 7 bases that match TRBD1. V shed 3 bases, J shed 0 bases, and the junction held 4 bases outside the gene matches. Germline V CDR1 and CDR2: KGHSH, LQKENI. CDR3 size: 15 residues. The CDR3 protein is CASSPGQRMNTEAFF. The CDR3 bases are TGTGCCAGCTCACCGGGACAGCGAATGAACACTGAAGCTTTCTTT.

There are many counts of this clonotype. CDR3 residues: CASSKKRPQGWTLYNEQFF. Here the CDR3 DNA reads TGTGCCAGCAGCAAAAAACGACCACAGGGATGGACCCTCTACAATGAGCAGTTCTTC. The rearrangement links TRBV11-2 to TRBJ2-1; possibly TRBD1 for D (6 bases). This CDR3 region has 19 residues. Germline V gene data show CDR1 as SGHAT and CDR2 as FQNNGV. V lost 5 bases to trimming and J lost 3 bases, with 26 bases between them.

The rearrangement links TRBV4-3 to TRBJ2-2, with D perhaps TRBD1 or TRBD2 (5 bases each). Germline V gives CDR1 LGHNA, CDR2 YSLEER. The CDR3 covers 15 residues. Trimming took off 3 bases at V and 1 base at J, with 9 bases between the two ends. CDR3 amino acids: CASSQDTRNTGELFF. The CDR3 DNA reads TGCGCCAGCAGCCAGGACACTAGGAACACCGGGGAGCTGTTTTTT.

The rearrangement uses TRBV6-1 and TRBJ1-2; no clear D. Trimming stripped 4 bases from V and 4 bases from J, with 10 bases between. There are 13 residues in the CDR3. CDR1 is MNHNS and CDR2 is SASEGT in the germline V gene. Here the CDR3 DNA reads TGTGCCAGCAGTGTAATGGGCCTCTATGGCTACACCTTC. Amino acid sequence: CASSVMGLYGYTF.

The V call is TRBV6-2 or TRBV6-3, the J call TRBJ2-1, with TRBD1 matching over 7 bases. The CDR3 length is 15 residues. After removal of 6 bases from V and 4 bases from J, the junction contained 9 bases not matched to a gene. In germline, CDR1 is MNHEY, CDR2 SVGEGT. The CDR3 nucleotides are TGTGCCAGCAGCCACCGGGACAGATTTTACAATGAGCAGTTCTTC. The encoded protein is CASSHRDRFYNEQFF.

This chain joins TRBV2 and TRBJ2-1; no clear D. CDR3 length: 13 residues. The V gene lost 0 bases and the J gene lost 8 bases, with 8 bases spanning the gap. Germline V gene lookup returns CDR1 SNHLY and CDR2 FYNNEI. CDR3 DNA: TGTGCCAGCAGTGAAGCTAGGGTAGATGAGCAGTTCTTC. It is translated as CASSEARVDEQFF.

J is TRBJ2-1 and V is TRBV11-2, with 7 bases identical to TRBD2. Trimming at V came to 2 bases and at J to 5 bases, leaving 12 bases not matched to a gene. The CDR3 covers 17 residues. Germline CDR1 and CDR2: SGHAT and FQNNGV. DNA for the CDR3: TGTGCCAGCAGCTTAAAGCCTACCGGGACTACCCACAATGAGCAGTTCTTC. It codes for CASSLKPTGTTHNEQFF.

The J gene is TRBJ2-5, the V gene TRBV20-1; 12 bases align to TRBD2. This CDR3 is built from 16 residues. Unmatched junction bases numbered 7, after V lost 5 bases and J lost 0 bases. Germline CDR1 DFQATT, CDR2 SNEGSKA (reference sequence). CDR3 residues: CSAYLLAGGYQETQYF. Written as DNA, the CDR3 is TGCAGTGCTTATTTACTAGCGGGGGGCTACCAAGAGACCCAGTACTTC.

This chain uses TRBV20-1 with TRBJ2-7; maybe TRBD1 (6 bases). The length of the CDR3 is 14 residues. Germline assignment: CDR1 DFQATT and CDR2 SNEGSKA (reference sequence). V lost 1 base and J lost 5, with 15 bases in between. CDR3 region: CSARGYRASDEQYF. The CDR3 nucleotides are TGCAGTGCTAGAGGTTACAGGGCATCCGACGAGCAGTACTTC.

V and J are TRBV15 and TRBJ2-4; the D is unclear. Trimming pared 4 bases from V and 2 bases from J, leaving 6 bases between. CDR1 and CDR2 from the germline V gene are LNHNV and YYDKDF (reference sequence). This CDR3 has 13 amino acids. The CDR3 sequence: CATSNGPKNIQYF. CDR3 DNA sequence: TGTGCCACCAGCAACGGACCCAAAAACATTCAGTACTTC.

This clonotype has just a few counts. V and J are TRBV20-1 and TRBJ2-1, with 10 nucleotides matching TRBD2. The junction had 12 bases not matched to a gene; V was cut back by 3 bases and J by 10 bases. Germline CDR1 reads DFQATT; CDR2 reads SNEGSKA (reference sequence). The CDR3 contains 15 residues. This CDR3 is CSASISGGSLDEQFF. In DNA form, the CDR3 reads TGCAGTGCTAGTATTAGCGGGGGGTCTTTAGACGAGCAGTTCTTC.

Only a few counts were recorded for this clonotype. The chain couples TRBV11-2 to TRBJ2-2, with D perhaps TRBD2 (7 bases). The CDR3 runs 19 residues. Deletions cut 2 bases from V and 4 bases from J, with 23 bases between. Germline V CDR1 and CDR2: SGHAT, FQNNGV. The CDR3 reads CASSLRRGRSTYGTGELFF. DNA for the CDR3: TGTGCCAGCAGCTTACGGCGGGGGCGATCTACGTACGGCACCGGGGAGCTGTTTTTT.

A few counts support this clonotype. The gene calls are TRBV11-2 and TRBJ2-1, with 10 bases matching TRBD2. Trimming cost V 5 bases and J 0 bases; bases outside gene matches: 19. The CDR3 totals 21 residues. Germline lookup yields CDR1 SGHAT and CDR2 FQNNGV. The CDR3 region is CASSLIKFPSGSPSSYNEQFF. CDR3 nucleotide sequence: TGTGCCAGCAGCCTTATTAAGTTTCCTAGCGGGAGTCCCAGCTCCTACAATGAGCAGTTCTTC.

At least ten counts were recorded for this clonotype. V and J are TRBV28 and TRBJ1-2; D perhaps matches TRBD1 (5 bases). From germline, CDR1 is MDHEN and CDR2 SYDVKM. The CDR3 sequence is 15 residues long. The V and J ends lost 3 bases and 4 bases respectively, with 15 bases between them. Written as DNA, the CDR3 is TGTGCCAGCAGTTTCATTTTCCAAGGGGCCTATGGCTACACCTTC. Amino acids: CASSFIFQGAYGYTF.

This sequence joins TRBV20-1 and TRBJ2-7; D not resolved. CDR1 and CDR2 (germline): DFQATT, SNEGSKA (reference sequence). The length of the CDR3 is 12 residues. V lost 3 bases and J lost 6, with 12 bases in between. The CDR3 DNA reads TGCAGTGCTAGTAAGGTAACGAGCGAGCAGTACTTC. It codes for CSASKVTSEQYF.

The chain recombines TRBV7-2 with TRBJ2-1, with 13 bases lining up with TRBD2. This CDR3 is built from 16 residues. J was trimmed by 9 bases and V by 6 bases; bases with no gene match: 11. The germline CDR1 and CDR2 sequences are SGHTA and FQGNSA. The CDR3 spells CASRNPGLAGLTEQFF. Here the CDR3 DNA reads TGTGCCAGCAGGAATCCGGGACTAGCGGGATTGACTGAGCAGTTCTTC.

The gene calls are TRBV7-8 and TRBJ2-2, with 10 bases lining up with TRBD2. V was clipped by 4 bases and J by 3 bases; unmatched bases: 14. The CDR3 sequence is 19 residues long. CDR1 is SGHVS and CDR2 is FQNEAQ in the germline V gene. The CDR3 loop is CASSSSTSSGSFDTGELFF. CDR3 in DNA: TGTGCCAGCAGCTCCTCAACCTCTAGCGGGAGTTTCGACACCGGGGAGCTGTTTTTT.

This clonotype was observed a few times. The V call is TRBV20-1, the J call TRBJ2-1; TRBD1 matches 9 bases. The CDR3 covers 15 residues. The trim removed 0 bases at V and 2 bases at J, leaving 2 bases unmatched. The germline V gene has CDR1 DFQATT and CDR2 SNEGSKA (reference sequence). CDR3 amino acids: CSARDHRGPYNEQFF. In DNA, the CDR3 is TGCAGTGCTAGAGATCACAGGGGGCCCTACAATGAGCAGTTCTTC.

This chain joins TRBV6-5 and TRBJ1-1; D is unresolved. V shed 0 bases and J shed 11 bases, with 10 bases lying between them. Germline CDR1 reads MNHEY; CDR2 reads SVGAGI. The CDR3 totals 12 residues. The DNA of the CDR3 is TGTGCCAGCAGTTACTCTAACGGCAGGGCTTTCTTT. It specifies CASSYSNGRAFF.

This clonotype came up a few times. The genes are TRBV7-8 and TRBJ2-1; no clear D gene. The germline V gene has CDR1 SGHVS and CDR2 FQNEAQ. The length of the CDR3 is 11 residues. The V end was cut by 8 bases, the J end by 6 bases, with 8 bases between. The CDR3 here is CASWGSNEQFF. DNA for the CDR3: TGTGCCAGCTGGGGATCCAATGAGCAGTTCTTC.

The V call is TRBV7-2, the J call TRBJ2-2, with a tentative D call TRBD2 (6 bases). Between the trimmed V and J ends, which lost 4 bases and 7 bases, there was a span of 19 bases. The length of the CDR3 is 16 residues. Per the germline V gene, CDR1 is SGHTA and CDR2 is FQGNSA. Here the CDR3 reads CASSSVLAREGGELFF. Here the CDR3 DNA reads TGTGCCAGCAGCTCCGTACTAGCTAGGGAAGGCGGGGAGCTGTTTTTT.

This clonotype appeared a few times. The V gene is TRBV5-1, the J gene TRBJ2-5, with TRBD2 matching 8 bases. With 5 bases clipped from V and 3 bases from J, the junction kept 12 bases outside the gene matches. The CDR3 is 16 amino acids. The germline CDR1 and CDR2 sequences are SGHRS and YFSETQ. CDR3 sequence: CASRTSPGGVEETQYF. Written as DNA, the CDR3 is TGCGCCAGCAGAACCTCCCCGGGGGGGGTCGAAGAGACCCAGTACTTC.

V and J are TRBV14 and TRBJ1-5; D gene uncertain. V lost 2 bases and J 2 bases, leaving 13 bases between the germline ends. Germline-derived CDR1 and CDR2 are SGHDN and FVKESK. The CDR3 runs 16 residues. CDR3: CASSQQSPRGNQPQHF. The CDR3 nucleotides read TGTGCCAGCAGCCAACAAAGCCCGAGGGGCAATCAGCCCCAGCATTTT.

The chain has TRBV12-3 or TRBV12-4 and TRBJ2-7; D gene unclear. The V end lost 7 bases, the J end lost 5 bases, and 18 bases lay between the germline ends. This CDR3 spans 14 amino acids. CDR3 amino acids: CASTVGRNRNEQYF. In DNA, the CDR3 is TGTGCCAGCACCGTGGGTCGGAACCGAAACGAGCAGTACTTC.

This clonotype has a handful of counts. The CDR3 DNA follows: TGTGCCAGCAGCGTAGCAGGGTTCAATGAGCAGTTCTTC. It yields the protein CASSVAGFNEQFF. The rearrangement uses TRBV9 and TRBJ2-1; D perhaps matches TRBD1 (5 bases). This CDR3 is 13 amino acids long. Germline assignment: CDR1 SGDLS and CDR2 YYNGEE. V shed 0 bases and J shed 6 bases, with 7 bases lying between them.

This chain links TRBV28 with TRBJ2-3, with D maybe TRBD1 (6 bases). Germline CDR1 MDHEN, CDR2 SYDVKM. The CDR3 is 17 residues long. Trimming removed 2 bases at V and 3 bases at J, with 18 bases between. CDR3 protein: CASSLDDRTSRTDTQYF. For the CDR3, the DNA is TGTGCCAGCAGTTTAGACGACAGGACCTCGAGAACAGATACGCAGTATTTT. The full variable domain, in which reference TRBV28 and TRBJ2-3 provide the parts outside the CDR3, is DVKVTQSSRYLVKRTGEKVFLECVQDMDHENMFWYRQDPGLGLRLIYFSYDVKMKEKGDIPEGYSVSREKKERFSLILESASTNQTSMYLCASSLDDRTSRTDTQYFGPGTRLTVL.

This clonotype was seen a few times. The rearrangement uses TRBV7-2 and TRBJ2-3; D may be TRBD1 or TRBD2 (6 bases each). The CDR3 loop spans 16 amino acids. Trimming left V 2 bases short and J 2 bases short, with 14 bases between. CDR1 and CDR2 from the germline V gene are SGHTA and FQGNSA. Here the CDR3 reads CASSLIARGDTDTQYF. CDR3 DNA: TGTGCCAGCAGCTTAATAGCTAGGGGGGACACAGATACGCAGTATTTT.

The J gene is TRBJ2-1, the V gene TRBV20-1; 9 nucleotides agree with TRBD1. J lost 7 bases, V lost 3 bases, and 19 bases had no gene match. Germline CDR1 is DFQATT and CDR2 is SNEGSKA (reference sequence). This CDR3 is 18 amino acids long. The CDR3 DNA follows: TGCAGTGCTAGTGGACAGGGGATCCCGGGGCTTATTATGAATGAGCAGTTCTTC. As protein: CSASGQGIPGLIMNEQFF.